This T cell receptor (beta chain) appears in the sequencing data of a study of shared clonotypes between healthy human individuals. The CDR3 contains 14 residues. V was shortened by 5 bases and J by 13 bases, with 23 bases between the two germline ends. The germline V gene encodes CDR1 SGHVS and CDR2 FQNEAQ. Measured with immunoSEQ multiplex PCR; TCRdb has only the in-frame clones, and not every one. The table lists approximately 2.5 million clones, 90% to 95% of them singletons. The chain has TRBV7-8 and TRBJ1-1, with D perhaps TRBD1 (6 bases). The sequencing sample was made of naive CD4+ T cells sorted from blood. Stated subset: CD45RA+ positively selected. The sequence derives from a man between 18 and 35 years old in good health. In nucleotides, the CDR3 is TGTGCCAGCAGCGCTCGGGGACACCCGGACACCGTTTTCTTT. Translated: CASSARGHPDTVFF.